Sequencing of this TCR beta chain was carried out in a study of blood T cell repertoires in COVID-19. Study-wide background: Acute and convalescent COVID-19 specimens originated in the United States, Italy and Spain. T cells, B-cell-depleted T cells, or PBMCs provided the cDNA or gDNA that served as material.

The V gene's germline CDR1 is LGHDT and CDR2 YNNKEL (reference sequence). CDR3 length: 15 amino acids. The V gene end was trimmed by 4 bases and the J gene end by 4 bases; junction bases not matched to a gene: 6. This clone appeared once. In the original workflow: For nucleated cells, counts were estimated from reference gene primer amplification. Only in-frame clones appear in the TCRdb table, and some are missing; sequencing was by immunoSEQ multiplex PCR. That table furnishes V, J and clone size, whereas the DNA furnished D and trimming. The repertoire holds 200,000 to 250,000 clones, with around 85% as singletons.

The gene calls are TRBV3-1 (or the pseudogene TRBV3-2) and TRBJ2-3, with TRBD2 identical over 9 bases. This clonotype was sampled from a woman between 25 and 40 years old who had recovered from COVID-19. The specimen sequenced was peripheral blood. CDR3 bases: TGTGCCAGCAGCCGCGGGGGGGCCCTCGCAGATACGCAGTATTTT. Translation: CASSRGGALADTQYF.